The source of this TCR beta chain is a study of technical replicates of blood from several donors. With V trimmed by 1 base and J by 4 bases, 14 bases remained unmatched. The CDR3 totals 18 residues. CDR1 MGHRA and CDR2 YSYEKL come from the germline V gene. Clones were read by immunoSEQ multiplex PCR, and TCRdb kept only the in-frame ones, dropping some. The sample holds 75,000 to 95,000 clones; around 90% are singletons and the top ten take approximately 0.28%. This receptor was identified in a human donor in good health. The rearrangement joins TRBV4-1 to TRBJ2-3, with TRBD2 matching 7 bases. The sample comprised T cells isolated from PBMCs. The CDR3 nucleotides are TGCGCCAGCAGCCAAGCCTTTCTTTGGGGAGGGAGGGCAGATACGCAGTATTTT. Translation: CASSQAFLWGGRADTQYF.